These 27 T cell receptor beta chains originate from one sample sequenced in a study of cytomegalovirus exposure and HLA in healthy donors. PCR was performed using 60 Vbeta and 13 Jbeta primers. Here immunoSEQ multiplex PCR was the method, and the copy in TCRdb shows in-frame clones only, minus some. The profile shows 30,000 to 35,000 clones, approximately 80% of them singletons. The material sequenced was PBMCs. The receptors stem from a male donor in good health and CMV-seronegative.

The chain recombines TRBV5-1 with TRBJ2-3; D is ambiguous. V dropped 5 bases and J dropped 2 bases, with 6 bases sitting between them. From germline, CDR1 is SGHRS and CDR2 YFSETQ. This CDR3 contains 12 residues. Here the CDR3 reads CASSSLTDTQYF. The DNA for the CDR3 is TGCGCCAGCAGTTCACTCACAGATACGCAGTATTTT.

The CDR3 sequence: CASSFSVNQPQHF. CDR3 sequence (DNA): TGTGCCAGCAGTTTTAGCGTCAATCAGCCCCAGCATTTT. V gene TRBV28 combines with J gene TRBJ1-5; D remains unclear. Between the trimmed V and J ends, which lost 3 bases and 3 bases, there was a span of 6 bases. Germline values: CDR1 MDHEN, CDR2 SYDVKM. The CDR3 totals 13 residues.

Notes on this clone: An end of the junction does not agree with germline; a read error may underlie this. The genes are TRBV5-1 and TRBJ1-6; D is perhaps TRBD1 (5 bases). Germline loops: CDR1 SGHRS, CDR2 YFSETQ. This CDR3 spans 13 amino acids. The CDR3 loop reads CANSSTGNSPLHF. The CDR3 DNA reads TGCGCCAACAGCTCAACAGGAAATTCACCCCTCCACTTT. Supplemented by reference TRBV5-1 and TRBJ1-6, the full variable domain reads KAGVTQTPRYLIKTRGQQVTLSCSPISGHRSVSWYQQTPGQGLQFLFEYFSETQRNKGNFPGRFSGRQFSNSRSEMNVSTLELGDSALYLCANSSTGNSPLHFGNGTRLTVT.

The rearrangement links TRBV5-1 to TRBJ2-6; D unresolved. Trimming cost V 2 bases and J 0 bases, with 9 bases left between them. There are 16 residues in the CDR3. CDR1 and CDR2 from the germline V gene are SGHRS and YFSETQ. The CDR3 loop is CASSFATGSGANVLTF. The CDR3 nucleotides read TGCGCCAGCAGCTTTGCCACTGGCTCTGGGGCCAACGTCCTGACTTTC.

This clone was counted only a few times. In DNA, the CDR3 is TGTGCCAGCAGACACCCGACAGGGCGGGGAGAGGGGGAAGCTTTCTTT. It specifies CASRHPTGRGEGEAFF. The rearrangement links TRBV6-6 to TRBJ1-1, with 7 bases fitting TRBD1. From germline, CDR1 is MNHNY and CDR2 SVGAGI (reference sequence). With 6 bases clipped from V and 8 bases from J, the junction kept 18 bases outside the gene matches. The CDR3 extends over 16 amino acids.

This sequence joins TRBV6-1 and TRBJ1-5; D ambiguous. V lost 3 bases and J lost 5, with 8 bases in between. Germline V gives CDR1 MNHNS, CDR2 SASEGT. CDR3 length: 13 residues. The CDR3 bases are TGTGCCAGCAGTGATGGAGGAGATCAGCCCCAGCATTTT. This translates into CASSDGGDQPQHF.

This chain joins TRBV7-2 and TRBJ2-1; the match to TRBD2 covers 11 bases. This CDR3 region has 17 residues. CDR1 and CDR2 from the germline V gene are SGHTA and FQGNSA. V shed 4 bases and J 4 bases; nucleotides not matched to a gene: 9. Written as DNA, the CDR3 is TGTGCCAGCAGCTCACTCAAGACTAGCGGGATTTACAATGAGCAGTTCTTC. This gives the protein CASSSLKTSGIYNEQFF.

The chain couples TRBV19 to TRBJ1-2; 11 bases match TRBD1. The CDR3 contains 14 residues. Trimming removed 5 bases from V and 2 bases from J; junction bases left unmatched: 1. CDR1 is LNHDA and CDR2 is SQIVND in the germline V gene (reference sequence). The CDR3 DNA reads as TGTGCCAGTAGTTGGACAGGGGGCAACTATGGCTACACCTTC. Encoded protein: CASSWTGGNYGYTF. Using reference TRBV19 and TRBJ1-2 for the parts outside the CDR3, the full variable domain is DGGITQSPKYLFRKEGQNVTLSCEQNLNHDAMYWYRQDPGQGLRLIYYSQIVNDFQKGDIAEGYSVSREKKESFPLTVTSAQKNPTAFYLCASSWTGGNYGYTFGSGTRLTVV.

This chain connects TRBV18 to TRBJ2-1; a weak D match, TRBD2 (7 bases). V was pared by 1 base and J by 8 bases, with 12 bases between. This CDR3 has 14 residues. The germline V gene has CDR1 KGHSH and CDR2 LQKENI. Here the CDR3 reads CASSPRGGVYEQFF. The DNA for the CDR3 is TGTGCCAGCTCACCACGGGGGGGCGTTTATGAGCAGTTCTTC.

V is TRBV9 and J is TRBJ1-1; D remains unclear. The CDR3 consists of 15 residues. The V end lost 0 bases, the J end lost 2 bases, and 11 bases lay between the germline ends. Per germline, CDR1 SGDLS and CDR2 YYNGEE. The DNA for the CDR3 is TGTGCCAGCAGCGTAGATTCGGGGATCAACACTGAAGCTTTCTTT. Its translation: CASSVDSGINTEAFF.

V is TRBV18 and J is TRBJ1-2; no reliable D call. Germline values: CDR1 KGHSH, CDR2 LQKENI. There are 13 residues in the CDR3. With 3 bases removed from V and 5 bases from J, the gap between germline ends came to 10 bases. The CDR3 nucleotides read TGTGCCAGCTCACCGTCGTCCCAGTATGGCTACACCTTC. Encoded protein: CASSPSSQYGYTF.

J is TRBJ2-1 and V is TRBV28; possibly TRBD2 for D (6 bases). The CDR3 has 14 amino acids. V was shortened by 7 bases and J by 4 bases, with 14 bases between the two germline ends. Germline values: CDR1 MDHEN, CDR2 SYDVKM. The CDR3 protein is CASNFLATYNEQFF. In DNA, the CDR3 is TGTGCCAGCAACTTCCTAGCGACTTACAATGAGCAGTTCTTC.

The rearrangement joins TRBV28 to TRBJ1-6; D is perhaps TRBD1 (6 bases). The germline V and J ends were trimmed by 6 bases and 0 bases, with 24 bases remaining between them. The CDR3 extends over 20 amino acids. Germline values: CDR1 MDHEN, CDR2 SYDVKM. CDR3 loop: CASRSPPGQTSGSYNSPLHF. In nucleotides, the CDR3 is TGTGCCAGCAGGTCCCCCCCGGGACAAACGTCTGGCTCCTATAATTCACCCCTCCACTTT. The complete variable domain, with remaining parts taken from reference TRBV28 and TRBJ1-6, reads DVKVTQSSRYLVKRTGEKVFLECVQDMDHENMFWYRQDPGLGLRLIYFSYDVKMKEKGDIPEGYSVSREKKERFSLILESASTNQTSMYLCASRSPPGQTSGSYNSPLHFGNGTRLTVT.

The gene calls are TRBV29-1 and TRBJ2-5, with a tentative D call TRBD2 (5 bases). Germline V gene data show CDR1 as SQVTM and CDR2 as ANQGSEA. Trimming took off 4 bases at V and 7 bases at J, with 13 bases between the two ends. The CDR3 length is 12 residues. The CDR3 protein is CSVGGTGGTQYF. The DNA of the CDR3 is TGCAGCGTTGGTGGAACCGGAGGGACCCAGTACTTC.

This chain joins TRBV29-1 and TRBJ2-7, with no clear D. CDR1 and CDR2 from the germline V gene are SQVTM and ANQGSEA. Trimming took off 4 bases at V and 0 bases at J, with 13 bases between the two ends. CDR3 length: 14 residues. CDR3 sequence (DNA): TGCAGCGTTGGGCGAAGAGACTCCTCCTACGAGCAGTACTTC. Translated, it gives CSVGRRDSSYEQYF.

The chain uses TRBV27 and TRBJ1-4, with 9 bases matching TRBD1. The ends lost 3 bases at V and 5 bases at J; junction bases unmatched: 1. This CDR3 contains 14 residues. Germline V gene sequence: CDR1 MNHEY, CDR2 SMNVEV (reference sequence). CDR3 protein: CASSFTGGNEKLFF. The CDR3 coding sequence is TGTGCCAGCAGTTTCACAGGGGGCAATGAAAAACTGTTTTTT.

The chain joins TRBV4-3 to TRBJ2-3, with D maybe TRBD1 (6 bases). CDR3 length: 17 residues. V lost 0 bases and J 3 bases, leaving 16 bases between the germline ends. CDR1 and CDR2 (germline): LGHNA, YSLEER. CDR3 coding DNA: TGCGCCAGCAGCCAAGAGGTGGGGCAGGGGTTAACAGATACGCAGTATTTT. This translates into CASSQEVGQGLTDTQYF.

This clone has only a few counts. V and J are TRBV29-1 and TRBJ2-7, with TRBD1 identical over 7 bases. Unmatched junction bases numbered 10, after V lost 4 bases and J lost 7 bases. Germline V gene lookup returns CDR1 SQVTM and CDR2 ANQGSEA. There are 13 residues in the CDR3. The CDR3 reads CSVGERQGPEQYF. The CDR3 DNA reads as TGCAGCGTTGGCGAACGACAGGGTCCGGAGCAGTACTTC.

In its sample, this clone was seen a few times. The CDR3 spells CASRLASGRGYNEQFF. The CDR3 DNA follows: TGTGCCAGCCGATTAGCTAGCGGGAGAGGTTACAATGAGCAGTTCTTC. V usage is TRBV7-2 and J usage is TRBJ2-1, with 10 positions matching TRBD2. The J segment lost 4 bases and the V segment lost 8 bases, leaving 11 bases of the junction unmatched. The V gene's germline CDR1 is SGHTA and CDR2 FQGNSA. This CDR3 contains 16 residues.

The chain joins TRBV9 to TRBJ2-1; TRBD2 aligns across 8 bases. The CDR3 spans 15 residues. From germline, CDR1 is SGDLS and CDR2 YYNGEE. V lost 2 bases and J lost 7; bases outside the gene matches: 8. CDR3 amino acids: CASSVGGGPTNEQFF. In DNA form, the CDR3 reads TGTGCCAGCAGCGTTGGCGGGGGGCCAACGAATGAGCAGTTCTTC.

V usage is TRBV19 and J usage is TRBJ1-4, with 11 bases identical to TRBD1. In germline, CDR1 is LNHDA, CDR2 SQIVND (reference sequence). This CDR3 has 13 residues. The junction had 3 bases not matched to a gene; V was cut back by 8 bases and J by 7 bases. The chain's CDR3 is CASGGTGGEKLFF. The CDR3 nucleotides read TGTGCCAGTGGGGGGACAGGGGGTGAAAAACTGTTTTTT.

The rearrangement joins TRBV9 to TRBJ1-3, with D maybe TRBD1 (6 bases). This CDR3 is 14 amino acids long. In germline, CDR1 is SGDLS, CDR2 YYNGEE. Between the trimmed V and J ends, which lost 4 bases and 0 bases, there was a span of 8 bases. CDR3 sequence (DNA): TGTGCCAGCAGCCCGGACAGCTCTGGAAACACCATATATTTT. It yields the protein CASSPDSSGNTIYF.

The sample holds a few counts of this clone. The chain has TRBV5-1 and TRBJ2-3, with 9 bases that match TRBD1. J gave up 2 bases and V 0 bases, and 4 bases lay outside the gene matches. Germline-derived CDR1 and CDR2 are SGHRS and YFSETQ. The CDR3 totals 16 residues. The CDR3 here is CASSLEGTGYTDTQYF. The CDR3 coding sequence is TGCGCCAGCAGCTTGGAAGGGACAGGGTACACAGATACGCAGTATTTT.

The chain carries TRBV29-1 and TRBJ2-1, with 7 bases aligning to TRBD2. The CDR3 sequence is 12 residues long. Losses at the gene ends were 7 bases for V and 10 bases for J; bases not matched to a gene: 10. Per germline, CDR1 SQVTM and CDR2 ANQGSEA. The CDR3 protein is CSGDRGDGEQFF. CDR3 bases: TGCAGCGGCGACCGGGGGGACGGGGAGCAGTTCTTC.

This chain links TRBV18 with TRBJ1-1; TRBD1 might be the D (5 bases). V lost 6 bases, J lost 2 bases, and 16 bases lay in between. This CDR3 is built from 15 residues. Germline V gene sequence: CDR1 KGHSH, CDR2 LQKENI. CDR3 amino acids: CASSSYSGGNTEAFF. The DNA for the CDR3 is TGTGCCAGCTCCTCCTATTCGGGGGGTAACACTGAAGCTTTCTTT.

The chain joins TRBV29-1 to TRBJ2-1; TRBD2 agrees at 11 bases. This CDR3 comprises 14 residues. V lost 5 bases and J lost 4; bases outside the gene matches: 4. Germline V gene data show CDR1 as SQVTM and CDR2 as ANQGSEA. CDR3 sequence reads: CSVPGLAVYNEQFF. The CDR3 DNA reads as TGCAGCGTTCCGGGACTAGCGGTTTACAATGAGCAGTTCTTC.

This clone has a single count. In DNA form, the CDR3 reads TGCAGCTTCGCGACAGGGGGGGACACTGAAGCTTTCTTT. Its translation: CSFATGGDTEAFF. V gene TRBV29-1 combines with J gene TRBJ1-1; the match to TRBD1 covers 9 bases. The CDR3 sequence is 13 residues long. V shed 8 bases and J 3 bases; nucleotides not matched to a gene: 7. Germline loops: CDR1 SQVTM, CDR2 ANQGSEA. Drawing the rest from reference TRBV29-1 and TRBJ1-1, the complete variable domain is SAVISQKPSRDICQRGTSLTIQCQVDSQVTMMFWYRQQPGQSLTLIATANQGSEATYESGFVIDKFPISRPNLTFSTLTVSNMSPEDSSIYLCSFATGGDTEAFFGQGTRLTVV.